The subject of this entry is one T cell receptor (beta chain). Its antigen is unknown. This sample is part of a study of multiple sclerosis patients with progressive multifocal leukoencephalopathy. Findings and limits, study-wide: Lower normalized Shannon entropy suggested reduced TRB diversity in most PML patients.

This CDR3 is built from 14 residues. The V end lost 5 bases, the J end lost 1 base, and 11 bases lay between the germline ends. CDR1 is SGHNT and CDR2 is YYREEE in the germline V gene (reference sequence). Libraries were prepared by immunoSEQ multiplex PCR; TCRdb keeps only in-frame clonotypes and omits some of them. Of 25,000 to 30,000 clones listed, approximately 90% are singletons. Time point of the sample: before natalizumab initiation. Prior interferon beta treatment was universal, and the PML patients were all female. The chain is built from TRBV5-4 and TRBJ2-3, with a tentative D call TRBD2 (5 bases). Sample: PBMCs. The receptor's source is a human donor with multiple sclerosis. The CDR3 region is CASRTERRTDTQYF. In DNA, the CDR3 is TGTGCCAGCAGAACCGAGCGGCGCACAGATACGCAGTATTTT.